This TCR beta chain is drawn from a study of OX40 agonist ivuxolimab in advanced cancers. CDR3 length: 14 amino acids. Germline CDR1 and CDR2: MRHNA and SNTAGT. V lost 7 bases and J lost 0, with 12 bases in between. TCRdb's copy holds only in-frame clones and misses some; the assay was immunoSEQ multiplex PCR. The sample has some 78,000 clones; about 88% are singletons. This clone is a singleton in its sample. Sample: CD4+ or CD8+ T cells sorted from blood, taken in a trial of the OX40 agonist ivuxolimab. The clonotype originates from an adult with an advanced solid tumor such as melanoma, head and neck, liver or kidney cancer. V and J are TRBV6-4 and TRBJ1-2; no clear D. The CDR3 nucleotides are TGTGCCAGCATTCGGCAGAGAGCTAACTATGGCTACACCTTC. As protein: CASIRQRANYGYTF.